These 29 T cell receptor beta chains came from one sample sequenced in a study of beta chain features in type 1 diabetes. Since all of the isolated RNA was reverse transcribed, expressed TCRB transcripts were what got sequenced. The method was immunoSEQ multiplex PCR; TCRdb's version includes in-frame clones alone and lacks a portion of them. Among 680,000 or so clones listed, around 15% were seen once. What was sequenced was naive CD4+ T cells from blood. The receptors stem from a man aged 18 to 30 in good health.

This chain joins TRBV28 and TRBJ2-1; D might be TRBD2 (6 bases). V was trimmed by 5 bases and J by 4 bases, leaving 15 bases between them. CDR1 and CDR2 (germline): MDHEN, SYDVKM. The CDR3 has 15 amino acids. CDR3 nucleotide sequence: TGTGCCAGCAGTGCCTCCGGGACTCAATACAATGAGCAGTTCTTC. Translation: CASSASGTQYNEQFF.

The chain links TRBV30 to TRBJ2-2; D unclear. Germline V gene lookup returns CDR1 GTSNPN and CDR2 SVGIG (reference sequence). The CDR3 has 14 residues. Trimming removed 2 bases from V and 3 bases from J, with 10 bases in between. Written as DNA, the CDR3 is TGTGCCTGGAGTTCGCGGTTGGACACCGGGGAGCTGTTTTTT. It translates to CAWSSRLDTGELFF.

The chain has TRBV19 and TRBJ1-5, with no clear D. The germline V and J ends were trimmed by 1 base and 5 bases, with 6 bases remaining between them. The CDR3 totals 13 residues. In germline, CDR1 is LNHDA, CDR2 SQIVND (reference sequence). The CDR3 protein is CASSIVSHQPQHF. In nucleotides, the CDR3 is TGTGCCAGTAGTATAGTATCTCATCAGCCCCAGCATTTT.

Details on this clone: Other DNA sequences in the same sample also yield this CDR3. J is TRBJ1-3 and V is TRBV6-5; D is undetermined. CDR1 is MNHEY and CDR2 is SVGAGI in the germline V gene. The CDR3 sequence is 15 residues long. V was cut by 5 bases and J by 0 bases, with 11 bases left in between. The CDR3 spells CASSLGPISGNTIYF. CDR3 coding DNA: TGTGCCAGCAGTCTTGGCCCGATCTCTGGAAACACCATATATTTT.

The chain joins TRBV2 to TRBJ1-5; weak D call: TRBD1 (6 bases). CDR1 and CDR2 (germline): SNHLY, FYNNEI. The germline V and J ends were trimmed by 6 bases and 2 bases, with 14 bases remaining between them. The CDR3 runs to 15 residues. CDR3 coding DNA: TGTGCCAGCAGAGCCGACAGGAAGGGCAATCAGCCCCAGCATTTT. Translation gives CASRADRKGNQPQHF.

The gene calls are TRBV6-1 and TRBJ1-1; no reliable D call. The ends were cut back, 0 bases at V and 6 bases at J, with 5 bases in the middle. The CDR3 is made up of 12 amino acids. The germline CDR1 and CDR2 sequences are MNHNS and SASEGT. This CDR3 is CASSEAGPEAFF. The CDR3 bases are TGTGCCAGCAGTGAAGCAGGGCCTGAAGCTTTCTTT.

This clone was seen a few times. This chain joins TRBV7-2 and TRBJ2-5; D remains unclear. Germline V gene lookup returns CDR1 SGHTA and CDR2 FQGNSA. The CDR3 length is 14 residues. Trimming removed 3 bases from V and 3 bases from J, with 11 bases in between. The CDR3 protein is CASSFAQWEETQYF. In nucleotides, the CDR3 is TGTGCCAGCAGCTTTGCGCAGTGGGAAGAGACCCAGTACTTC. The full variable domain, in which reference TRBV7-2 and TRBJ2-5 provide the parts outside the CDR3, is GAGVSQSPSNKVTEKGKDVELRCDPISGHTALYWYRQSLGQGLEFLIYFQGNSAPDKSGLPSDRFSAERTGGSVSTLTIQRTQQEDSAVYLCASSFAQWEETQYFGPGTRLLVL.

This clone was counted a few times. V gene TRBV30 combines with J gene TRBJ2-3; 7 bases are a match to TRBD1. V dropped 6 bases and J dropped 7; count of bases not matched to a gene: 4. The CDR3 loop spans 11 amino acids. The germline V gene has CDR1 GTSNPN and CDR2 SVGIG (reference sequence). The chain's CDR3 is CACHRGNTQYF. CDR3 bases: TGTGCCTGCCACAGGGGAAATACGCAGTATTTT.

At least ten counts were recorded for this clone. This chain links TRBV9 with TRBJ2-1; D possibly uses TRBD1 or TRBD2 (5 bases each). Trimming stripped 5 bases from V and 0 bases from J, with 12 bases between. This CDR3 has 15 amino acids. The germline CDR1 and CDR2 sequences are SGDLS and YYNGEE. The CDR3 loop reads CASRDTGGSYNEQFF. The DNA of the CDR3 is TGTGCCAGCAGGGATACAGGAGGCTCCTACAATGAGCAGTTCTTC. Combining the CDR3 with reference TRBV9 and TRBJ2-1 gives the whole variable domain DSGVTQTPKHLITATGQRVTLRCSPRSGDLSVYWYQQSLDQGLQFLIQYYNGEERAKGNILERFSAQQFPDLHSELNLSSLELGDSALYFCASRDTGGSYNEQFFGPGTRLTVL.

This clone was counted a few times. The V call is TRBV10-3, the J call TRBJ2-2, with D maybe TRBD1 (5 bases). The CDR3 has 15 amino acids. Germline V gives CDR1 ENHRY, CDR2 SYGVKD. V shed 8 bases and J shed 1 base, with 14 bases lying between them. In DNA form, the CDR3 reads TGTGCCATCGGACCGAATACAGGGAACACCGGGGAGCTGTTTTTT. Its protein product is CAIGPNTGNTGELFF.

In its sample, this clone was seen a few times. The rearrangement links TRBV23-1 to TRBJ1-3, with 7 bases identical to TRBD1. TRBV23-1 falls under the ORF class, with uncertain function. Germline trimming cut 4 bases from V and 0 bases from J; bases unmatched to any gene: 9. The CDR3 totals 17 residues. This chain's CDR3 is CASSPDRAPGSGNTIYF. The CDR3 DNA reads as TGCGCCAGCAGTCCAGACAGGGCCCCTGGCTCTGGAAACACCATATATTTT.

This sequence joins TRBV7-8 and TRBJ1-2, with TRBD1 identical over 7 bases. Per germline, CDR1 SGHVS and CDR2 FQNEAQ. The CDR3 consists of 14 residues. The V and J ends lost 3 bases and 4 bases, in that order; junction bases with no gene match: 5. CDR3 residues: CASSFLRQGYGYTF. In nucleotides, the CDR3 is TGTGCCAGCAGCTTTCTGCGACAGGGCTATGGCTACACCTTC.

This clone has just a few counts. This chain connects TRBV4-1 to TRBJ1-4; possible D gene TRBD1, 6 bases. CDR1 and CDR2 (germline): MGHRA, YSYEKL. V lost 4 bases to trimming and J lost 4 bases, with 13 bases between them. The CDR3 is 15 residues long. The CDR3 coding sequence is TGCGCCAGCAGCCGAGCGACAGGTCTTAATGAAAAACTGTTTTTT. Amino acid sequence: CASSRATGLNEKLFF.

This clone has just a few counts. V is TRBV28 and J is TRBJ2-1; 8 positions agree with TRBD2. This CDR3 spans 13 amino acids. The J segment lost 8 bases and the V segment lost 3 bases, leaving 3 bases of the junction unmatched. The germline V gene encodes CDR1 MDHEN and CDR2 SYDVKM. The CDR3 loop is CASSLTSDDEQFF. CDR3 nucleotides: TGTGCCAGCAGTTTGACTAGCGACGATGAGCAGTTCTTC.

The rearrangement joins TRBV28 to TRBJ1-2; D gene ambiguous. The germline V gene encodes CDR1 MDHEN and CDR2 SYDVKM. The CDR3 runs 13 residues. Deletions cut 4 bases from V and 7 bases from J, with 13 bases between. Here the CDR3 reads CASSSTTWGGYTF. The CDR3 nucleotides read TGTGCCAGCAGTTCAACCACGTGGGGTGGCTACACCTTC.

CDR3 nucleotides: TGTGCCAGCAGCTTAGTCCCCGGCTACGAGCAGTACTTC. It codes for CASSLVPGYEQYF. This rearrangement joins TRBV7-2 to TRBJ2-7; D is unresolved. The CDR3 length is 13 residues. The V gene lost 1 base and the J gene lost 3 bases, with 7 bases spanning the gap. Germline V CDR1 and CDR2: SGHTA, FQGNSA.

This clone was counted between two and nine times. The CDR3 DNA reads TGTGCCAGCAGTTTGGAAGGCCCTGGGAACACCGGGGAGCTGTTTTTT. It specifies CASSLEGPGNTGELFF. The chain is built from TRBV28 and TRBJ2-2; no clear D. Germline-derived CDR1 and CDR2 are MDHEN and SYDVKM. The length of the CDR3 is 16 residues. V was shortened by 3 bases and J by 1 base, with 12 bases between the two germline ends.

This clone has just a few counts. This CDR3 is CASSHRPLQTGAYEQYF. In DNA, the CDR3 is TGTGCCAGCAGCCACCGACCTCTGCAGACAGGAGCCTACGAGCAGTACTTC. This chain connects TRBV14 to TRBJ2-7; D might be TRBD1 (6 bases). CDR1 is SGHDN, CDR2 FVKESK, per germline. The length of the CDR3 is 17 residues. The V end lost 3 bases, the J end lost 2 bases, and 20 bases lay between the germline ends.

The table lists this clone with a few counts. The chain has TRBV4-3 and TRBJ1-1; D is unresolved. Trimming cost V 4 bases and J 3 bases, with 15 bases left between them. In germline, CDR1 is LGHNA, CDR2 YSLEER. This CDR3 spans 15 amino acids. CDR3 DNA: TGCGCCAGCAGCCCGGGCCTCGAAGGGCACACTGAAGCTTTCTTT. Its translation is CASSPGLEGHTEAFF.

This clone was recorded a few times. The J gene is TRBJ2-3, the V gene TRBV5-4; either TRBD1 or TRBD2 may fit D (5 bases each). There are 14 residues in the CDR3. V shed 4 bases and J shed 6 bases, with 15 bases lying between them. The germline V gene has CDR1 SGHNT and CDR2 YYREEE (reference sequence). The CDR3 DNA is TGTGCCAGCAGCCCTGGGGGTTTGGGGGATACGCAGTATTTT. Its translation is CASSPGGLGDTQYF.

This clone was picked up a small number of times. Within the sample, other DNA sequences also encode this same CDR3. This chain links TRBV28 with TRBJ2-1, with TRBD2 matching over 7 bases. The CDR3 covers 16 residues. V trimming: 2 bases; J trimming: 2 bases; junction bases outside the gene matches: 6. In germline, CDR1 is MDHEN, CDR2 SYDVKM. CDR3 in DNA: TGTGCCAGCAGTTTAAAGGGTGCGGGAGCCTACAATGAGCAGTTCTTC. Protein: CASSLKGAGAYNEQFF.

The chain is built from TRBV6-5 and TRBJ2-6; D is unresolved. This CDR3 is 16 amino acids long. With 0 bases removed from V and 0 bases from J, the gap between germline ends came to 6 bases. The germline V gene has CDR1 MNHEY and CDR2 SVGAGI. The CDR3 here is CASSYSYSSGANVLTF. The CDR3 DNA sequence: TGTGCCAGCAGTTACTCGTACAGCTCTGGGGCCAACGTCCTGACTTTC.

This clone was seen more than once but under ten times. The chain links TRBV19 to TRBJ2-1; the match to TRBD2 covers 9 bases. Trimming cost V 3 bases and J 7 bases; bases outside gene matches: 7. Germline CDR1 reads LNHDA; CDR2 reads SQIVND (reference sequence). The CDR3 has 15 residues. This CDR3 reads CASSIGASGENEQFF. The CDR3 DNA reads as TGTGCCAGTAGTATTGGGGCTAGCGGGGAGAATGAGCAGTTCTTC.

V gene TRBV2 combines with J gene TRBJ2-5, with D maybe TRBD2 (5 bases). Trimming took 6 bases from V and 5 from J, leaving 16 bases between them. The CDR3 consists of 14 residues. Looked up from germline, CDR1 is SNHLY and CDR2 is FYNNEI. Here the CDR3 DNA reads TGTGCCAGCAGGGCGGGCCTCGTGGGGGAGACCCAGTACTTC. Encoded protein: CASRAGLVGETQYF.

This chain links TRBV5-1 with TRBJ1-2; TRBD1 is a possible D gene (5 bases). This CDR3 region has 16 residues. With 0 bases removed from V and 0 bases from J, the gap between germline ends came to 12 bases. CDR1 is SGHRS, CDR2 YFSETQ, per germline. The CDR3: CASSLDQGGTNYGYTF. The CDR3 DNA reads TGCGCCAGCAGCTTGGACCAGGGTGGGACTAACTATGGCTACACCTTC.

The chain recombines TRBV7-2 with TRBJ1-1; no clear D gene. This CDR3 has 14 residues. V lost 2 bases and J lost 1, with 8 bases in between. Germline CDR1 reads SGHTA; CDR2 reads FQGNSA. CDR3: CASSLFSANTEAFF. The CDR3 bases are TGTGCCAGCAGCTTATTTTCAGCGAACACTGAAGCTTTCTTT.

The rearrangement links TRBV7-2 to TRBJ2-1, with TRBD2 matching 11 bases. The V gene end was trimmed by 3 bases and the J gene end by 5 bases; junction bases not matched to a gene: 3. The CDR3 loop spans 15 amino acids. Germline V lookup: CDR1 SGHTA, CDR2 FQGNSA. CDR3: CASSFLAGGHNEQFF. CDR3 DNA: TGTGCCAGCAGCTTCCTAGCGGGAGGCCACAATGAGCAGTTCTTC.

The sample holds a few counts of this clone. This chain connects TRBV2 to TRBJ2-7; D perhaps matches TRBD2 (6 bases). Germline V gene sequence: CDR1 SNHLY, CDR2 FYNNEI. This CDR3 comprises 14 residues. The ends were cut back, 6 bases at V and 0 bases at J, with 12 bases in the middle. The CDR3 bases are TGTGCCAGCAGGACCCGGGACTCCTCCTACGAGCAGTACTTC. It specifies CASRTRDSSYEQYF.

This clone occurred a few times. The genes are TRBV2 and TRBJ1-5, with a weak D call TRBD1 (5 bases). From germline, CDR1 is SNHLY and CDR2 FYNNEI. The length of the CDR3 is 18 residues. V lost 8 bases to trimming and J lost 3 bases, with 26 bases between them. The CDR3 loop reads CASQKGRYVQADNQPQHF. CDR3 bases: TGTGCCAGCCAGAAGGGGAGGTATGTCCAGGCAGACAATCAGCCCCAGCATTTT. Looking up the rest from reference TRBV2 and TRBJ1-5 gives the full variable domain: EPEVTQTPSHQVTQMGQEVILRCVPISNHLYFYWYRQILGQKVEFLVSFYNNEISEKSEIFDDQFSVERPDGSNFTLKIRSTKLEDSAMYFCASQKGRYVQADNQPQHFGDGTRLSIL.